The source of this T cell receptor beta chain is a study of blood T cell repertoires in COVID-19. Background on the study: COVID-19 samples from acute and convalescent phases originated in the United States, Italy and Spain. Nucleic acid was either cDNA or gDNA, and it came from T cells, B-cell-depleted T cells, or PBMCs.

V was clipped by 1 base and J by 6 bases, with 9 bases between them. Germline V gene sequence: CDR1 LGHNA, CDR2 YNFKEQ. The CDR3 loop spans 14 amino acids. Per the authors' pipeline: Estimation of nucleated cell counts was performed using reference gene primer amplification. Data came from immunoSEQ multiplex PCR; TCRdb stores just in-frame clones and leaves some out. Clone size and the V and J calls come from that table; the DNA yielded D and trimming. This sample carries over 90,000 clones, about 89% of them seen once, and the ten largest clones take 3.5%. The sequence derives from a woman aged 55-75 years with acute or convalescent COVID-19. The chain couples TRBV4-2 to TRBJ1-4; D not resolved. Material: peripheral blood. The CDR3 spells CASSQGSQDEKLFF. In DNA form, the CDR3 reads TGTGCCAGCAGCCAAGGAAGCCAGGATGAAAAACTGTTTTTT.